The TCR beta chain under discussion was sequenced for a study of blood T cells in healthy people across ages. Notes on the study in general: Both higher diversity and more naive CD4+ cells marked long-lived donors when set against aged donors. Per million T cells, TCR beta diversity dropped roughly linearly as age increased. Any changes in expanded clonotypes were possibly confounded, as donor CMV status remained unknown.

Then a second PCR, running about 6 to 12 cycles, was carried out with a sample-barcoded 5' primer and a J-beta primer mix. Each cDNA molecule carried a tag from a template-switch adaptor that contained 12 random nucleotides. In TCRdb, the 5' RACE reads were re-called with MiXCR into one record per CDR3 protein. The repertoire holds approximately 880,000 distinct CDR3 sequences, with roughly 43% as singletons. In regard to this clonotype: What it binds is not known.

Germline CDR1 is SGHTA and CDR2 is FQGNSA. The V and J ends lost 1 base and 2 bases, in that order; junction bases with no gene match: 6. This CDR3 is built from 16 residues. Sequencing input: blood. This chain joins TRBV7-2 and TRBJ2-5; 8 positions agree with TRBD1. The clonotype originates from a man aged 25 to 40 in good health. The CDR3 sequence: CASSLGRQGQQETQYF. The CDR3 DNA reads TGTGCCAGCAGCTTAGGTCGACAGGGGCAACAAGAGACCCAGTACTTC.